The clone carrying this T cell receptor (beta chain) turned up a few times. What it binds is not known. Time point here: persistent/refractory GD, antithyroid drugs over 5 years with positive TRAb. The TCR library used RNA extracted from PBMCs. Trimming removed 1 base at V and 2 bases at J, with 12 bases between. Germline V gene lookup returns CDR1 SGHVS and CDR2 FNYEAQ. The CDR3 sequence is 16 residues long. This entry belongs to a study of regulatory T cells in long-lasting Graves disease. Whole-study findings and limits: Newly diagnosed patients shared about a thousand public clonotypes; persistent patients shared a few thousand. Limited samples may have lowered accuracy. Newly diagnosed disease favored TRBV20-1 and TRBJ2-1 over persistent disease.

CDR3-region Arm-PCR and iRepertoire HTBI primers produced the TCR beta libraries. Study processing details: The samples yielded 50 to 80 TRBV and roughly 15 TRBJ segments. TCRdb reprocessed the multiplex PCR reads via MiXCR and lists one record per CDR3 protein. The V and J calls, along with clone size, are taken from TCRdb and not from the paper's own processing. The sample lists over 450,000 distinct CDR3 sequences, roughly 21% seen once, with around 7% in the top ten. This specimen was peripheral blood mononuclear cells (PBMCs), taken when the disease was refractory, from a patient treated with antithyroid drugs. The genes are TRBV7-6 and TRBJ1-5, with D hard to call. The receptor was derived from a female donor with Graves disease. The CDR3 DNA is TGTGCCAGCAGCTTAGTTCGTTGCATGGGCAATCAGCCCCAGCATTTT. It yields the protein CASSLVRCMGNQPQHF.